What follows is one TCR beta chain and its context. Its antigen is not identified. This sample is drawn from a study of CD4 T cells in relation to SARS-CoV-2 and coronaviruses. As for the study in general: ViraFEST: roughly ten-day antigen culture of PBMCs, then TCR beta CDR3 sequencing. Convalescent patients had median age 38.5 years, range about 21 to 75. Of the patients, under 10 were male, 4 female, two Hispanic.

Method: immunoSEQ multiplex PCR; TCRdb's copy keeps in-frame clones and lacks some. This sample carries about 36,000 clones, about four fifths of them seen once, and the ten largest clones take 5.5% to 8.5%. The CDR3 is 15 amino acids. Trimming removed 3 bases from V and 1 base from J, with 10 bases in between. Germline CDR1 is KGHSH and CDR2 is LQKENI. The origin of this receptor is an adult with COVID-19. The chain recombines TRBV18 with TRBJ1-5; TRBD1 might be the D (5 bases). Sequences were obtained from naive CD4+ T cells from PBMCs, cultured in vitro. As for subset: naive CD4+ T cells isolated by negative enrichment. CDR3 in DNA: TGTGCCAGCTCACCGCAGGGCCGCAGCAATCAGCCCCAGCATTTT. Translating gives CASSPQGRSNQPQHF.